The 9 T cell receptor beta chains in this list originate from one sample, sequenced in a study of T cell responses to AZD1222 COVID-19 vaccine. Measured with immunoSEQ multiplex PCR; TCRdb has only the in-frame clones, and not every one. Of about 74,000 clones in the sample, 80% to 90% were seen once. The starting material was peripheral blood, obtained on day 0 of AZD1222 vaccination. The origin of the receptors is an adult in good health.

This clone was seen once. This rearrangement joins TRBV6-1 to TRBJ1-3; TRBD1 might be the D (6 bases). Looked up from germline, CDR1 is MNHNS and CDR2 is SASEGT. V lost 3 bases and J 4 bases, leaving 16 bases between the germline ends. This CDR3 has 16 amino acids. The DNA of the CDR3 is TGTGCCAGCAGTGAGACGGGACACCCGAGGGGAAACACCATATATTTT. Protein sequence: CASSETGHPRGNTIYF.

The chain has TRBV7-2 and TRBJ2-5; 12 nucleotides line up with TRBD2. V trimming: 0 bases; J trimming: 2 bases; junction bases outside the gene matches: 1. The CDR3 covers 16 residues. CDR1 SGHTA and CDR2 FQGNSA come from the germline V gene. The chain's CDR3 is CASSLALAGGQETQYF. In nucleotides, the CDR3 is TGTGCCAGCAGCTTAGCACTAGCGGGAGGACAAGAGACCCAGTACTTC.

This chain's CDR3 is CASSGRLQETQYF. CDR3 coding DNA: TGTGCCAGCAGTGGGCGGCTCCAAGAGACCCAGTACTTC. The chain couples TRBV2 to TRBJ2-5; no clear D gene. The CDR3 length is 13 residues. CDR1 is SNHLY and CDR2 is FYNNEI in the germline V gene. Trimming shortened V by 4 bases and J by 1 base, and 7 bases separated the two germline ends.

This chain connects TRBV28 to TRBJ1-1; 7 nucleotides agree with TRBD1. There are 15 residues in the CDR3. Germline V gene data show CDR1 as MDHEN and CDR2 as SYDVKM. V trimming: 4 bases; J trimming: 6 bases; junction bases outside the gene matches: 11. DNA for the CDR3: TGTGCCAGCAGTTCCTTAGACAGGGAGGGGGCTGAAGCTTTCTTT. Translating gives CASSSLDREGAEAFF.

The chain recombines TRBV6-1 with TRBJ2-7; a possible D gene is TRBD2 (6 bases). The CDR3 length is 15 residues. V was trimmed by 0 bases and J by 6 bases, leaving 15 bases between them. Germline-derived CDR1 and CDR2 are MNHNS and SASEGT. Here the CDR3 DNA reads TGTGCCAGCAGTGAAGCGCTTAGAACTAGCATCGAGCAGTACTTC. As protein: CASSEALRTSIEQYF.

The gene calls are TRBV7-2 and TRBJ1-1, with TRBD1 identical over 7 bases. This CDR3 has 13 residues. The ends lost 10 bases at V and 0 bases at J; junction bases unmatched: 5. Germline V gives CDR1 SGHTA, CDR2 FQGNSA. For the CDR3, the DNA is TGTGCCACCACGACAGGGTTGAACACTGAAGCTTTCTTT. Its translation is CATTTGLNTEAFF.

This chain connects TRBV27 to TRBJ1-6; the match to TRBD1 covers 9 bases. V dropped 2 bases and J dropped 7; count of bases not matched to a gene: 3. This CDR3 contains 15 residues. Germline V lookup: CDR1 MNHEY, CDR2 SMNVEV (reference sequence). The CDR3 loop is CASSLPGQGNSPLHF. The CDR3 region has the DNA TGTGCCAGCAGTTTACCGGGACAGGGAAATTCACCCCTCCACTTT.

This clone was recorded a few times. This chain links TRBV5-4 with TRBJ1-4; maybe TRBD1 (6 bases). Trimming shortened V by 4 bases and J by 8 bases, and 18 bases separated the two germline ends. Germline CDR1 reads SGHNT; CDR2 reads YYREEE (reference sequence). The CDR3 has 15 residues. CDR3 in DNA: TGTGCCAGCAGCCGCCGTCAGGGGATGAAAGAAAAACTGTTTTTT. It encodes CASSRRQGMKEKLFF.

This clone was seen just once. The chain joins TRBV25-1 to TRBJ2-5, with D hard to call. This CDR3 contains 13 residues. Trimming pared 5 bases from V and 2 bases from J, leaving 9 bases between. Per the germline V gene, CDR1 is MGHDK and CDR2 is SYGVNS. CDR3 nucleotide sequence: TGTGCCAGCAGTAAAGGGATTCAAGAGACCCAGTACTTC. Its translation is CASSKGIQETQYF.